The 24 T cell receptor beta chains below were found in one sample sequenced in a study of spatial heterogeneity in lung cancer. The time point denotes: blood at routine non-recurrence follow-up after resection. MiXCR, applied by TCRdb to the 5' RACE reads, yields one record per CDR3 protein. The table includes 39,000 or so distinct CDR3 sequences, over 9.5% detected once. Specimen: PBMCs, collected at follow-up. The receptors shown here come from a female donor with early-stage non-small cell lung cancer.

The chain combines TRBV7-9 with TRBJ2-7; no firm D call. This CDR3 is 11 amino acids long. The V gene's germline CDR1 is SEHNR and CDR2 FQNEAQ (reference sequence). Trimming took off 8 bases at V and 3 bases at J, with 8 bases between the two ends. The CDR3 coding sequence is TGTGCCAGCTCCCACGACTACGAGCAGTACTTC. It codes for CASSHDYEQYF.

By proportion, this clonotype is medium-sized. J is TRBJ1-1 and V is TRBV29-1; D gene uncertain. The V end lost 7 bases, the J end lost 1 base, and 13 bases lay between the germline ends. The CDR3 loop spans 13 amino acids. Germline CDR1 reads SQVTM; CDR2 reads ANQGSEA. The CDR3 DNA reads as TGCAGCGCCAGCAGTGGAGGGAACACTGAAGCTTTCTTT. Amino acid sequence: CSASSGGNTEAFF.

This clonotype was counted a few times. V gene TRBV7-8 combines with J gene TRBJ1-1; D may be TRBD1 (5 bases). Trimming stripped 1 base from V and 1 base from J, with 19 bases between. Germline CDR1 is SGHVS and CDR2 is FQNEAQ. This CDR3 has 18 amino acids. The CDR3 reads CASSLGRVLAGRNTEAFF. The CDR3 region has the DNA TGTGCCAGCAGCTTAGGCAGGGTACTGGCAGGGAGGAACACTGAAGCTTTCTTT.

This clonotype was recorded at least ten times. The V gene is TRBV18, the J gene TRBJ2-2; no reliable D call. Germline V gene data show CDR1 as KGHSH and CDR2 as LQKENI. V was clipped by 3 bases and J by 2 bases, with 13 bases between them. The CDR3 has 16 amino acids. This CDR3 is CASSPWPPRNTGELFF. CDR3 sequence (DNA): TGTGCCAGCTCACCCTGGCCGCCGAGAAACACCGGGGAGCTGTTTTTT. The full variable domain, its missing parts supplied by reference TRBV18 and TRBJ2-2, is NAGVMQNPRHLVRRRGQEARLRCSPMKGHSHVYWYRQLPEEGLKFMVYLQKENIIDESGMPKERFSAEFPKEGPSILRIQQVVRGDSAAYFCASSPWPPRNTGELFFGEGSRLTVL.

Only a few counts were recorded for this clonotype. The chain has TRBV28 and TRBJ1-3, with D hard to call. The ends were cut back, 8 bases at V and 2 bases at J, with 7 bases in the middle. Germline V lookup: CDR1 MDHEN, CDR2 SYDVKM. This CDR3 has 12 amino acids. CDR3 sequence: CASSSAGNTIYF. CDR3 nucleotides: TGTGCCAGCTCGAGTGCTGGAAACACCATATATTTT. Full variable domain (missing parts from reference TRBV28 and TRBJ1-3): DVKVTQSSRYLVKRTGEKVFLECVQDMDHENMFWYRQDPGLGLRLIYFSYDVKMKEKGDIPEGYSVSREKKERFSLILESASTNQTSMYLCASSSAGNTIYFGEGSWLTVV.

This clonotype was counted many times. The chain is built from TRBV29-1 and TRBJ2-3, with TRBD1 matching 7 bases. J lost 4 bases, V lost 8 bases, and 6 bases had no gene match. CDR1 and CDR2 from the germline V gene are SQVTM and ANQGSEA. CDR3 size: 12 residues. The CDR3 region has the DNA TGCAGCCTTGTCCAGGGGGCAGATACGCAGTATTTT. Its protein product is CSLVQGADTQYF.

This clonotype was observed a handful of times. This chain uses TRBV5-1 with TRBJ2-2; maybe TRBD2 (6 bases). The V gene lost 2 bases and the J gene lost 3 bases, with 17 bases spanning the gap. CDR3 length: 17 amino acids. CDR1 is SGHRS and CDR2 is YFSETQ in the germline V gene. The CDR3 loop reads CASSFFAGTGYTGELFF. The CDR3 region has the DNA TGCGCCAGCAGCTTCTTTGCCGGGACTGGATACACCGGGGAGCTGTTTTTT.

This clonotype was seen repeatedly, ten times or more. The rearrangement joins TRBV27 to TRBJ1-1; D is possibly TRBD1 (5 bases). V lost 5 bases and J 5 bases, leaving 18 bases between the germline ends. The CDR3 spans 15 residues. CDR1 MNHEY and CDR2 SMNVEV come from the germline V gene (reference sequence). The DNA of the CDR3 is TGTGCCAGCAGTACCCAGTTGGGGGTAGTTACTGAAGCTTTCTTT. Amino acid sequence: CASSTQLGVVTEAFF.

This clonotype appeared many times. V is TRBV30 and J is TRBJ2-3; D may be TRBD1 (6 bases). Trimming cost V 4 bases and J 3 bases, with 17 bases left between them. This CDR3 is 15 amino acids long. Germline lookup yields CDR1 GTSNPN and CDR2 SVGIG (reference sequence). The CDR3 loop is CAWKSRTVGTDTQYF. Here the CDR3 DNA reads TGTGCCTGGAAGAGTCGGACAGTCGGAACAGATACGCAGTATTTT.

The sample holds a few counts of this clonotype. The V call is TRBV4-1, the J call TRBJ1-1; maybe TRBD1 (6 bases). V was shortened by 4 bases and J by 5 bases, with 11 bases between the two germline ends. In germline, CDR1 is MGHRA, CDR2 YSYEKL. The CDR3 totals 13 residues. The CDR3 DNA is TGCGCCAGCAGCCGGACAGAACCTACTGAAGCTTTCTTT. This codes for CASSRTEPTEAFF.

The sample holds many counts of this clonotype. V usage is TRBV12-3 or TRBV12-4 and J usage is TRBJ2-1; D gene unclear. V was pared by 4 bases and J by 6 bases, with 16 bases between. CDR3 length: 15 amino acids. The chain's CDR3 is CASSYDTRPSNEQFF. CDR3 coding DNA: TGTGCCAGCAGTTATGATACCCGGCCCTCCAATGAGCAGTTCTTC.

This clonotype was seen ten or more times. The rearrangement joins TRBV23-1 to TRBJ2-6; unclear D gene. TRBV23-1 is treated as an ORF (open reading frame) with a function not yet certain. With 0 bases removed from V and 0 bases from J, the gap between germline ends came to 9 bases. This CDR3 comprises 17 residues. CDR3 DNA sequence: TGCGCCAGCAGTCAATCCCCTCCGGGCTCTGGGGCCAACGTCCTGACTTTC. This gives the protein CASSQSPPGSGANVLTF.

The chain couples TRBV5-1 to TRBJ2-1; possible D gene TRBD2, 6 bases. Germline loops: CDR1 SGHRS, CDR2 YFSETQ. V lost 2 bases and J lost 6, with 9 bases in between. The CDR3 is made up of 13 amino acids. The CDR3 region is CASSLAGPNEQFF. The CDR3 nucleotides are TGCGCCAGCAGCTTAGCGGGCCCCAATGAGCAGTTCTTC.

This clonotype was seen many times. This sequence joins TRBV28 and TRBJ2-4, with 8 bases aligning to TRBD1. The V segment lost 4 bases and the J segment 11 bases; nucleotides outside the gene matches: 16. Germline V gene data show CDR1 as MDHEN and CDR2 as SYDVKM. CDR3 length: 16 residues. This CDR3 is CASSSGGGWTGKVQYF. The CDR3 nucleotides are TGTGCCAGCAGTTCCGGGGGTGGTTGGACAGGGAAGGTTCAGTACTTC.

CDR3 DNA sequence: TGTGCCAGCAGTCCCTACTTAGATACGCAGTATTTT. This translates into CASSPYLDTQYF. The V gene is TRBV12-3 or TRBV12-4, the J gene TRBJ2-3; D ambiguous. Trimming pared 5 bases from V and 5 bases from J, leaving 8 bases between. This CDR3 has 12 amino acids.

CDR3 sequence (DNA): TGTGCCAGCAGCCGGGGGGGTGAGCAGTTCTTC. Protein sequence: CASSRGGEQFF. This rearrangement joins TRBV28 to TRBJ2-1; 8 bases line up with TRBD2. The CDR3 runs 11 residues. CDR1 MDHEN and CDR2 SYDVKM come from the germline V gene. V dropped 6 bases and J dropped 9; count of bases not matched to a gene: 1.

This clonotype was counted many times. The chain recombines TRBV9 with TRBJ2-3, with 9 positions matching TRBD2. CDR3 size: 16 residues. CDR1 is SGDLS, CDR2 YYNGEE, per germline. Losses at the gene ends were 6 bases for V and 0 bases for J; bases not matched to a gene: 8. CDR3 sequence reads: CASTSGATPSTDTQYF. CDR3 DNA: TGTGCCAGCACTAGCGGGGCCACCCCTAGCACAGATACGCAGTATTTT.

Worth noting for this clonotype: The junction departs from germline at one end; a sequencing error may be responsible. The rearrangement links TRBV7-7 to TRBJ2-1; 11 nucleotides agree with TRBD2. The germline CDR1 and CDR2 sequences are SSHAT and FNYEAQ (reference sequence). This CDR3 contains 13 residues. For the CDR3, the DNA is TGTGCTAGCAGCTCGGGACTAGCGGATGAGCAGTTCTTC. Translation: CASSSGLADEQFF.

This clonotype has just a few counts. The V gene is TRBV19, the J gene TRBJ2-3; D gene uncertain. The CDR3 has 15 residues. Trimming took off 3 bases at V and 2 bases at J, with 12 bases between the two ends. Germline V gives CDR1 LNHDA, CDR2 SQIVND (reference sequence). Written as DNA, the CDR3 is TGTGCCAGTAGTATGGCCAGGACCACCACAGATACGCAGTATTTT. This sequence encodes CASSMARTTTDTQYF. The full variable domain, with the rest looked up from reference TRBV19 and TRBJ2-3, is DGGITQSPKYLFRKEGQNVTLSCEQNLNHDAMYWYRQDPGQGLRLIYYSQIVNDFQKGDIAEGYSVSREKKESFPLTVTSAQKNPTAFYLCASSMARTTTDTQYFGPGTRLTVL.

CDR3 in DNA: TGTGCCAGCAGCACCAGTTATAATTCACCCCTCCACTTT. Translated, it gives CASSTSYNSPLHF. The chain links TRBV5-6 to TRBJ1-6; D is ambiguous. This CDR3 is built from 13 residues. CDR1 is SGHDT, CDR2 YYEEEE, per germline. Trimming took off 4 bases at V and 4 bases at J, with 6 bases between the two ends.

This clonotype was seen at least ten times. The J gene is TRBJ2-5, the V gene TRBV5-1; possibly TRBD2 for D (5 bases). Trimming cost V 4 bases and J 4 bases, with 14 bases left between them. The CDR3 runs 14 residues. Germline V lookup: CDR1 SGHRS, CDR2 YFSETQ. The CDR3 sequence: CASSLTPRVETQYF. Written as DNA, the CDR3 is TGCGCCAGCAGCCTGACACCGAGGGTAGAGACCCAGTACTTC.

The CDR3 is CASSLGQKSYEQYF. CDR3 nucleotides: TGTGCCAGCAGCTTAGGCCAGAAGTCCTACGAGCAGTACTTC. The chain is built from TRBV7-6 and TRBJ2-7; D is unclear. V lost 1 base and J 1 base, leaving 8 bases between the germline ends. The CDR3 is made up of 14 amino acids. Germline V lookup: CDR1 SGHVS, CDR2 FNYEAQ.

The chain has TRBV7-2 and TRBJ2-3; TRBD2 matches at 10 bases. The CDR3 covers 17 residues. The germline V gene has CDR1 SGHTA and CDR2 FQGNSA. Trimming removed 3 bases from V and 4 bases from J; junction bases left unmatched: 10. This CDR3 is CASSLGSGGAAADTQYF. In nucleotides, the CDR3 is TGTGCCAGCAGCTTGGGAAGCGGGGGGGCCGCTGCAGATACGCAGTATTTT.

This clonotype was counted between two and nine times. The V call is TRBV12-3 or TRBV12-4, the J call TRBJ1-5, with TRBD1 as a possible D gene (5 bases). The V end lost 0 bases, the J end lost 5 bases, and 11 bases lay between the germline ends. The CDR3 extends over 15 amino acids. This chain's CDR3 is CASSLAGRVDQPQHF. In DNA, the CDR3 is TGTGCCAGCAGTTTAGCGGGGCGAGTGGATCAGCCCCAGCATTTT.